Here is one T cell receptor beta chain with its context. Its matching antigen is unknown. Roughly 0.45 to 1 ug RNA was reverse transcribed with random hexamers. A multiplex approach, immunoSEQ multiplex PCR, amplified TCR beta CDR3 across 54 Vbeta and 13 Jbeta. A single record per CDR3 protein comes from TCRdb applying MiXCR to the immunoSEQ multiplex PCR reads. Of 90,000 or so distinct CDR3 sequences in the sample, 90% to 95% were seen once. These data originate in a study of CD8 T cells in Susac syndrome. There are 13 residues in the CDR3. Germline V gene data show CDR1 as MNHEY and CDR2 as SVGAGI. The germline V and J ends were trimmed by 9 bases and 1 base, with 12 bases remaining between them. Study conclusions and caveats: It was acknowledged by the study that relatively few individuals were included in its TCR sequencing and HLA analysis.

The V and J genes are TRBV6-5 and TRBJ1-1, with a tentative D call TRBD1 (6 bases). Sequencing was done on a sample of CD8+ T cells from PBMCs. This clonotype was obtained from a human donor in good health. As DNA, the CDR3 is TGTGCCAGTCGCACCAGGGGGAACACTGAAGCTTTCTTT. Residues: CASRTRGNTEAFF.